The 24 T cell receptor beta chains in this list originate from one sample, sequenced in a study of identical twins listed by TCRdb under 2016. The library came from 5' RACE. Sequencing was carried out with an Illumina HiSeq 2000. In TCRdb, the public reads were trimmed at Q25 with fastp and aligned with MiXCR, with productive beta chains retained. Entries that share a CDR3 protein sequence are merged under the most common genes and DNA. Here the sample has roughly 1,500,000 distinct CDR3 sequences; roughly a third occur a single time. The leading ten clones occupy over 0.25% of the sample. Sequences were obtained from cord blood. Source of these receptors: a newborn girl in good health.

The chain carries TRBV15 and TRBJ2-4, with 8 positions matching TRBD1. CDR1 LNHNV and CDR2 YYDKDF come from the germline V gene (reference sequence). V gave up 9 bases and J gave up 5 bases; unmatched junction bases: 9. The CDR3 contains 14 residues. As DNA, the CDR3 is TGTGCCACGACCGTCGGACAGGGAGAAAACATTCAGTACTTC. It yields the protein CATTVGQGENIQYF. The whole variable domain, filled in from reference TRBV15 and TRBJ2-4, reads DAMVIQNPRYQVTQFGKPVTLSCSQTLNHNVMYWYQQKSSQAPKLLFHYYDKDFNNEADTPDNFQSRRPNTSFCFLDIRSPGLGDTAMYLCATTVGQGENIQYFGAGTRLSVL.

Comments on this clonotype: A read error may explain this, as a much larger clone is one base away. This chain joins TRBV4-2 and TRBJ2-4; maybe TRBD1 (6 bases). The germline V gene has CDR1 LGHNA and CDR2 YNFKEQ. The CDR3 totals 12 residues. The CDR3 sequence is CAGSQEQGIQYF. The CDR3 DNA follows: TGTGCCGGCAGCCAAGAACAGGGCATTCAGTACTTC.

The chain carries TRBV25-1 and TRBJ1-1, with D uncertain. The V end lost 4 bases, the J end lost 0 bases, and 9 bases lay between the germline ends. The V gene's germline CDR1 is MGHDK and CDR2 SYGVNS. This CDR3 region has 14 residues. CDR3 coding DNA: TGTGCCAGCAGTGGATCTGGGGTGAACACTGAAGCTTTCTTT. It codes for CASSGSGVNTEAFF.

Details on this clonotype: Germline and junction disagree at one end, which may indicate a read error. The rearrangement joins TRBV29-1 to TRBJ1-2; D may be TRBD1 (6 bases). The CDR3 spans 12 residues. In germline, CDR1 is SQVTM, CDR2 ANQGSEA. CDR3 sequence (DNA): TGCAGCACCCTGGGGGGGGCGGCTGGCTGCACCTTC. Translating gives CSTLGGAAGCTF.

This clonotype was seen more than once but under ten times. The rearrangement uses TRBV20-1 and TRBJ2-3; D may be TRBD2 (5 bases). This CDR3 region has 14 residues. V was shortened by 6 bases and J by 2 bases, with 15 bases between the two germline ends. Germline V gene data show CDR1 as DFQATT and CDR2 as SNEGSKA (reference sequence). CDR3: CSASTRVSTDTQYF. The CDR3 coding sequence is TGCAGTGCATCCACTAGGGTGTCCACAGATACGCAGTATTTT.

This chain links TRBV7-2 with TRBJ2-1, with D tentatively TRBD2 (6 bases). The V end lost 5 bases, the J end lost 8 bases, and 13 bases lay between the germline ends. The germline V gene has CDR1 SGHTA and CDR2 FQGNSA. CDR3 size: 13 residues. This CDR3 is CASSPFRGDEQFF. The CDR3 nucleotides read TGTGCCAGCAGCCCGTTCCGCGGGGATGAGCAGTTCTTC.

This clonotype was seen many times. The chain uses TRBV24-1 and TRBJ2-3; D might be TRBD2 (6 bases). The ends were cut back, 11 bases at V and 8 bases at J, with 19 bases in the middle. The CDR3 totals 13 residues. Germline V gene data show CDR1 as KGHDR and CDR2 as SFDVKD. CDR3 in amino acids: CARPGLLYGTQYF. DNA of the CDR3: TGTGCCAGACCGGGACTCCTGTACGGTACGCAGTATTTT.

There are a few counts of this clonotype. The rearrangement links TRBV20-1 to TRBJ2-5; 8 nucleotides agree with TRBD1. Germline V gene sequence: CDR1 DFQATT, CDR2 SNEGSKA (reference sequence). Trimming at V came to 3 bases and at J to 11 bases, leaving 8 bases not matched to a gene. This CDR3 comprises 12 residues. CDR3 amino acids: CSASTGGNEQYF. CDR3 nucleotides: TGCAGTGCTAGTACAGGGGGAAATGAGCAGTACTTC.

This chain uses TRBV29-1 with TRBJ2-3, with 8 bases matching TRBD2. The length of the CDR3 is 15 residues. Germline V gene lookup returns CDR1 SQVTM and CDR2 ANQGSEA. The ends lost 1 base at V and 0 bases at J; junction bases unmatched: 3. The CDR3 loop is CSVEGASGSTDTQYF. The CDR3 nucleotides are TGCAGCGTTGAAGGGGCTAGCGGGAGCACAGATACGCAGTATTTT.

This clonotype turned up a few times. The chain links TRBV6-6 to TRBJ2-1, with TRBD2 identical over 7 bases. J lost 6 bases, V lost 4 bases, and 3 bases had no gene match. Germline-derived CDR1 and CDR2 are MNHNY and SVGAGI (reference sequence). The CDR3 totals 13 residues. CDR3 DNA: TGTGCCAGCAGTTGGGACTACCCCAATGAGCAGTTCTTC. Residues: CASSWDYPNEQFF.

This chain connects TRBV4-1 to TRBJ2-7, with 10 positions matching TRBD2. The CDR3 is made up of 16 amino acids. The V segment lost 2 bases and the J segment 7 bases; nucleotides outside the gene matches: 11. Germline assignment: CDR1 MGHRA and CDR2 YSYEKL. The CDR3 spells CASSQPGTSEGNEQYF. CDR3 nucleotides: TGCGCCAGCAGCCAACCCGGGACTAGCGAGGGCAATGAGCAGTACTTC.

This clonotype was counted a few times. The gene calls are TRBV7-9 and TRBJ1-2; no clear D. The CDR3 consists of 13 residues. V was trimmed by 1 base and J by 5 bases, leaving 8 bases between them. CDR1 and CDR2 (germline): SEHNR, FQNEAQ (reference sequence). CDR3 in amino acids: CASSLDTVYGYTF. CDR3 DNA: TGTGCCAGCAGCTTAGACACAGTGTATGGCTACACCTTC. The entire variable domain, with the rest obtained from reference TRBV7-9 and TRBJ1-2, is as follows: DTGVSQNPRHKITKRGQNVTFRCDPISEHNRLYWYRQTLGQGPEFLTYFQNEAQLEKSRLLSDRFSAERPKGSFSTLEIQRTEQGDSAMYLCASSLDTVYGYTFGSGTRLTVV.

This clonotype was picked up a small number of times. The chain recombines TRBV12-3 or TRBV12-4 with TRBJ2-4, with 13 nucleotides matching TRBD2. Germline trimming cut 4 bases from V and 0 bases from J; bases unmatched to any gene: 6. This CDR3 contains 18 residues. CDR3: CASSSTSGGPLAKNIQYF. The CDR3 DNA reads as TGTGCCAGCAGTTCGACTAGCGGGGGGCCCTTAGCCAAAAACATTCAGTACTTC.

A word on this clonotype: One junction end disagrees with the germline gene, perhaps due to a read error. The chain has TRBV12-3 or TRBV12-4 and TRBJ1-4, with 10 bases identical to TRBD1. The CDR3 spans 15 residues. This chain's CDR3 is CACSPRQGAIEKLFF. The DNA of the CDR3 is TGTGCCTGCAGCCCTCGACAGGGGGCTATTGAAAAACTGTTTTTT.

This clonotype was observed a few times. The V gene is TRBV6-2 or TRBV6-3, the J gene TRBJ2-7; D call uncertain. This CDR3 is built from 16 residues. Germline V lookup: CDR1 MNHEY, CDR2 SVGEGT. The V gene lost 1 base and the J gene lost 4 bases, with 17 bases spanning the gap. CDR3: CASSYYLRAEIYEQYF. In nucleotides, the CDR3 is TGTGCCAGCAGTTACTACCTCCGAGCTGAGATTTACGAGCAGTACTTC.

This clonotype was observed a few times. V usage is TRBV2 and J usage is TRBJ2-5; D remains ambiguous. The CDR3 is 14 residues long. Germline V gene sequence: CDR1 SNHLY, CDR2 FYNNEI. The V and J ends lost 5 bases and 0 bases respectively, with 10 bases between them. Here the CDR3 DNA reads TGTGCCAGCAGTCTCTTGTACAACCAAGAGACCCAGTACTTC. It codes for CASSLLYNQETQYF.

The rearrangement joins TRBV29-1 to TRBJ1-1, with D hard to call. CDR1 and CDR2 from the germline V gene are SQVTM and ANQGSEA. V lost 2 bases to trimming and J lost 3 bases, with 10 bases between them. This CDR3 contains 13 residues. For the CDR3, the DNA is TGCAGCGTTGAAATTATGGCATACACTGAAGCTTTCTTT. It encodes CSVEIMAYTEAFF. Filled out from reference TRBV29-1 and TRBJ1-1, the complete variable domain reads SAVISQKPSRDICQRGTSLTIQCQVDSQVTMMFWYRQQPGQSLTLIATANQGSEATYESGFVIDKFPISRPNLTFSTLTVSNMSPEDSSIYLCSVEIMAYTEAFFGQGTRLTVV.

This clonotype was picked up a small number of times. This chain uses TRBV29-1 with TRBJ2-1; 7 nucleotides align to TRBD1. Germline lookup yields CDR1 SQVTM and CDR2 ANQGSEA. V was pared by 2 bases and J by 4 bases, with 5 bases of the junction left unmatched. This CDR3 contains 14 residues. CDR3: CSVESRDRYNEQFF. In nucleotides, the CDR3 is TGCAGCGTTGAATCCCGGGACAGATACAATGAGCAGTTCTTC.

The V and J genes are TRBV7-2 and TRBJ2-3, with D perhaps TRBD2 (5 bases). The CDR3 sequence is 14 residues long. CDR1 SGHTA and CDR2 FQGNSA come from the germline V gene. Deletions cut 5 bases from V and 1 base from J, with 10 bases between. CDR3 DNA: TGTGCCAGCAGCCGAGTGAGGGGCACAGATACGCAGTATTTT. Translation gives CASSRVRGTDTQYF.

This clonotype was seen only a few times. The rearrangement links TRBV28 to TRBJ2-6, with D perhaps TRBD2 (5 bases). The CDR3 covers 17 residues. V was trimmed by 5 bases and J by 0 bases, leaving 14 bases between them. Germline loops: CDR1 MDHEN, CDR2 SYDVKM. The CDR3 bases are TGTGCCAGCAGTCCTCCCGACTACAACTCTGGGGCCAACGTCCTGACTTTC. Encoded protein: CASSPPDYNSGANVLTF.

The V and J genes are TRBV9 and TRBJ2-1, with a possible D match to TRBD1 (6 bases). The length of the CDR3 is 16 residues. Per the germline V gene, CDR1 is SGDLS and CDR2 is YYNGEE. V gave up 0 bases and J gave up 3 bases, with 13 bases separating them. The chain's CDR3 is CASSVGMGTLYNEQFF. In DNA form, the CDR3 reads TGTGCCAGCAGCGTAGGGATGGGGACACTCTACAATGAGCAGTTCTTC.

The CDR3 sequence: CASSPGLELNEQFF. Written as DNA, the CDR3 is TGCGCCAGCAGCCCGGGACTAGAACTCAATGAGCAGTTCTTC. This chain connects TRBV5-1 to TRBJ2-1; TRBD2 matches 8 bases. The CDR3 length is 14 residues. V lost 4 bases and J lost 6; bases outside the gene matches: 6. From germline, CDR1 is SGHRS and CDR2 YFSETQ. Full variable domain (outside the CDR3, taken from reference TRBV5-1 and TRBJ2-1): KAGVTQTPRYLIKTRGQQVTLSCSPISGHRSVSWYQQTPGQGLQFLFEYFSETQRNKGNFPGRFSGRQFSNSRSEMNVSTLELGDSALYLCASSPGLELNEQFFGPGTRLTVL.

This sequence joins TRBV2 and TRBJ2-5; no firm D call. The CDR3 runs 15 residues. Trimming cost V 7 bases and J 11 bases, with 26 bases left between them. Germline values: CDR1 SNHLY, CDR2 FYNNEI. The CDR3 here is CASTIDGRSFSEQYF. CDR3 coding DNA: TGTGCCAGCACTATTGATGGCAGATCCTTTAGTGAGCAGTACTTC.

In DNA, the CDR3 is TGTGCCAGCAGCCTCCCGACTAGAGCCAATGAGCAGTTCTTC. Translated, it gives CASSLPTRANEQFF. This chain links TRBV5-6 with TRBJ2-1; D perhaps matches TRBD2 (6 bases). Looked up from germline, CDR1 is SGHDT and CDR2 is YYEEEE. There are 14 residues in the CDR3. Trimming cost V 4 bases and J 6 bases, with 14 bases left between them.